This T cell receptor (beta chain) was identified during a study of blood T cell repertoires in COVID-19. Study as a whole: Samples came from the United States, Italy and Spain, spanning acute and convalescent COVID-19.

TCRdb's table, derived via immunoSEQ multiplex PCR, lists solely in-frame clones and lacks some. The table lists 300,000 to 450,000 clones, more than 75% of them singletons. Cohort 3 recovered donors had two negative PCRs, clearance, or symptom resolution. The V gene's germline CDR1 is SGHDN and CDR2 FVKESK. V was shortened by 3 bases and J by 4 bases, with 4 bases between the two germline ends. The CDR3 covers 12 residues. This receptor was obtained from a man in his thirties or forties who had recovered from COVID-19. The chain couples TRBV14 to TRBJ1-5; D not resolved. The sequenced sample consisted of PBMCs or T cells enriched from blood (not recorded which). The CDR3 nucleotides are TGTGCCAGCAGCCACAGAAATCAGCCCCAGCATTTT. Amino acid sequence: CASSHRNQPQHF. The whole variable domain, remainder taken from reference TRBV14 and TRBJ1-5, is EAGVTQFPSHSVIEKGQTVTLRCDPISGHDNLYWYRRVMGKEIKFLLHFVKESKQDESGMPNNRFLAERTGGTYSTLKVQPAELEDSGVYFCASSHRNQPQHFGDGTRLSIL.